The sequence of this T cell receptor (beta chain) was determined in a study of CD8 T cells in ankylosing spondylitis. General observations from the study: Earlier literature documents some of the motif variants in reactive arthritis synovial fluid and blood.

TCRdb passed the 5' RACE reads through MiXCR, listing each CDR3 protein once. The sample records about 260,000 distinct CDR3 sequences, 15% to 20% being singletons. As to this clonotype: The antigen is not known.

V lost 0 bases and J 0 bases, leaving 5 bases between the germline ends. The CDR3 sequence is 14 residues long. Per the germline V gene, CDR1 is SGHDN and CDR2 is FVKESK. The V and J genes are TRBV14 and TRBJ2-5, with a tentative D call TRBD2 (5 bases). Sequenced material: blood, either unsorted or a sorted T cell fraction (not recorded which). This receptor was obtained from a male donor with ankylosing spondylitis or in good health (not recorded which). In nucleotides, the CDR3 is TGTGCCAGCAGCCAAGACGGGAACCAAGAGACCCAGTACTTC. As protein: CASSQDGNQETQYF.